A selection of T cell receptor beta chains follows, all from one sample in a study of cytomegalovirus exposure and HLA in healthy donors. Using immunoSEQ multiplex PCR, the repertoire was profiled, and TCRdb retains in-frame clones only, with some absent. Of about 180,000 clones in the sample, about 80% were seen once. Sequencing was performed on PBMCs. The receptors come from a woman in her thirties in good health and CMV-seronegative. The CDR3 runs from the conserved cysteine through the conserved F or W. Each record gives: V gene, J gene, CDR3 protein.

TRBV4-1	TRBJ1-2	CASSLDRGNYGYTF
TRBV7-8	TRBJ2-7	CASSLASGGIEQYF
TRBV5-1	TRBJ2-3	CASSLRLASASTDTQYF
TRBV5-8	TRBJ1-1	CASSERTGYSISEAFF
TRBV28	TRBJ2-7	CASSFFGGTYEQYF
TRBV5-6	TRBJ1-2	CASSVPGLGARGYTF
TRBV27	TRBJ1-5	CASSFLSQGGDQPQHF
TRBV5-6	TRBJ2-3	CASSLGLAGGPDTQYF
TRBV5-1	TRBJ1-6	CASSLGDRENSPLHF
TRBV5-1	TRBJ1-1	CASSSGVLGTEAFF
TRBV6-5	TRBJ2-3	CASSSRTGASTDTQYF
TRBV6-6	TRBJ1-2	CASSWGQGGGYTF
TRBV4-3	TRBJ1-2	CASSQDTGDYGYTF
TRBV5-1	TRBJ2-7	CASSQGDGPYEQYF
TRBV7-2	TRBJ2-5	CASSLSGGVTLETQYF
TRBV30	TRBJ2-5	CAWMGNAIFGTQYF
TRBV7-9	TRBJ1-5	CASSRQSRQPQHF
TRBV25-1	TRBJ2-2	CASTPATGRNTGELFF
TRBV2	TRBJ1-5	CASSDSLPDQPQHF
TRBV19	TRBJ2-5	CASSISRVLREETQYF
TRBV19	TRBJ2-4	CASSIDSRPLAKNIQYF
TRBV10-2	TRBJ1-2	CASSEGVGYGYTF
TRBV2	TRBJ2-3	CASSDEGRDTQYF
TRBV5-1	TRBJ2-2	CASSPGSGELFF
TRBV9	TRBJ2-3	CASSPTQMDTQYF
TRBV5-1	TRBJ2-7	CASSSTGDEQYF
TRBV7-9	TRBJ1-2	CASSLTPKRGPRGYTF
TRBV2	TRBJ1-1	CASTIDRTYTEAFF
TRBV2	TRBJ1-1	CASSVLTGQGEAFF
TRBV7-9	TRBJ1-2	CASSSGQGAANYGYTF
TRBV6-1	TRBJ2-7	CASSESGRGDHEQYF
TRBV29-1	TRBJ1-1	CSVVPDIKAFF
TRBV5-4	TRBJ1-1	CASSYGTGGNSNTEAFF
TRBV30	TRBJ2-1	CAWSSSYNEQFF
TRBV18	TRBJ1-1	CASSPLALGQGNTEAFF
TRBV25-1	TRBJ1-4	CASSVPRAYNEKLFF
TRBV30	TRBJ1-5	CAWSVNVEQPQHF
TRBV6-5	TRBJ1-2	CASSQTGGVHYGYTF
TRBV4-1	TRBJ2-5	CASSQGIAGGLQETQYF
TRBV5-5	TRBJ1-5	CASSLRAGNQPQHF
TRBV2	TRBJ2-5	CASSPDWVETQYF
TRBV30	TRBJ2-3	CASRGGSTDTQYF
TRBV7-2	TRBJ1-2	CASSFGHGDGYTF
TRBV9	TRBJ1-6	CASSPGDRGNSPLHF
TRBV9	TRBJ2-2	CASSVFTGELFF
TRBV6-6	TRBJ1-5	CASNKGAFSNQPQHF
TRBV10-2	TRBJ2-7	CASSRGYYEQYF
TRBV7-6	TRBJ2-3	CASSLVVAGYTDTQYF